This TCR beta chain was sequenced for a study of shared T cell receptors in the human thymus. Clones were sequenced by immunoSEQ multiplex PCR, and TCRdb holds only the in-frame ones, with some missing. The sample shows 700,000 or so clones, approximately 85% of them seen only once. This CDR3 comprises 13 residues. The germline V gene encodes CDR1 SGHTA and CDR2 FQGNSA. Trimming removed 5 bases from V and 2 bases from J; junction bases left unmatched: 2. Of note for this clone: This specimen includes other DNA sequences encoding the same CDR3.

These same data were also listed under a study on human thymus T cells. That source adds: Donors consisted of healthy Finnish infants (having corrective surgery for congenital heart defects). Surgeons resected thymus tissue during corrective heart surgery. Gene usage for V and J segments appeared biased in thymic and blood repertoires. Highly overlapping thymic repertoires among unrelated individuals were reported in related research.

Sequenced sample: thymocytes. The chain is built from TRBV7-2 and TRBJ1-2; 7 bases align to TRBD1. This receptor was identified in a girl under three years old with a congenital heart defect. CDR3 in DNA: TGTGCCAGCAGCAAGGGACAGAACTATGGCTACACCTTC. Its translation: CASSKGQNYGYTF.